The entry below gives a single TCR beta chain sequence along with its context. The antigen remains undetermined. The data were produced by immunoSEQ multiplex PCR, yet TCRdb's version contains in-frame clones alone and is incomplete. The table shows about 430,000 clones, with 80% to 95% occurring only once. The data were taken from a study of Ad26.COV2.S vaccination and SARS-CoV-2 variants. The treatment was: roughly 20 received Ad26.COV2.S at low or high dose, single or two shots; about 5 received placebo; per-sample allocation not given. At day 63 after the first vaccine or placebo injection, samples were drawn. The study used a vaccine consisting of an Ad26 vector that expressed Wuhan-strain SARS-CoV-2 spike. This CDR3 has 11 amino acids. Looked up from germline, CDR1 is DFQATT and CDR2 is SNEGSKA (reference sequence). Study outcomes and limitations: TCR breadth and depth estimates may have understated total T cell responses. Breadth, reportedly substantial, characterized the spike-specific CD8+ and CD4+ T cell responses after vaccination.

This chain uses TRBV20-1 with TRBJ1-1; D is ambiguous. Material: peripheral blood, obtained in a trial of Ad26.COV2.S vaccine versus placebo. This receptor was taken from a person between 18 and 65 years old who received the Ad26.COV2.S COVID-19 vaccine or a placebo. For the CDR3, the DNA is TGCAGCGTTCGGACGAACACTGAAGCTTTCTTT. Translated: CSVRTNTEAFF.